Here is one T cell receptor beta chain with its context. This clonotype appeared a few times. Its recognized antigen is unknown. The record has no base qualities; no much larger clone is one base away. The library was built by means of PCR. The sequencing machine was an Illumina HiSeq 2000. In-frame beta chains were kept once TCRdb had trimmed the public reads at Q25 with fastp and called clones with MiXCR. Merged by CDR3 protein, the rows form single entries marked with the most common genes and DNA. The table for this sample lists around 94,000 distinct CDR3 sequences; around 56% of them were counted only once. The ten largest clones represent about an eighth of the sample. The data originate from a study of CDR3 diversity in severe acne (dated by TCRdb to about 2019). Sequences ENHRY (CDR1) and SYGVKD (CDR2) are obtained from the germline V gene. The cysteine opens and the phenylalanine closes a CDR3 of 12 amino acids. The CDR3 DNA has 36 bases and is translated from base 1. Between the V and J ends, shortened by 6 bases and 5 bases respectively, the junction contains 10 bases.

The sequencing sample was made of blood. The source is a male donor with acne. Rearrangement joined TRBV10-3 to TRBJ2-5; no D segment can be confidently identified. The DNA reads TGTGCCATCAGCCCCGACATGGAGACCCAGTACTTC. Protein translation: CAISPDMETQYF.